Presented here are 12 T cell receptor beta chains from one specimen sequenced in a study of blood T cell repertoires in COVID-19. Profiled with immunoSEQ multiplex PCR; TCRdb holds only in-frame clones, not every one. The sample has 150,000 to 250,000 clones; 80% to 85% are singletons. Sequencing was performed on PBMCs or T cells enriched from blood (not recorded which). These receptors all stem from a man aged 35 to 55 who had recovered from COVID-19.

The chain combines TRBV6-2 or TRBV6-3 with TRBJ2-2; 9 nucleotides line up with TRBD2. CDR3 length: 15 amino acids. Looked up from germline, CDR1 is MNHEY and CDR2 is SVGEGT. The V segment lost 6 bases and the J segment 5 bases; nucleotides outside the gene matches: 7. CDR3 bases: TGTGCCAGCAGCGACGGGCTAGCGGGGACCGGGGAGCTGTTTTTT. Amino acid sequence: CASSDGLAGTGELFF.

This clone was recorded only once. DNA of the CDR3: TGTGCCTGGAGCGCCGGACTGCGAGGGCAGTACTTC. Residues: CAWSAGLRGQYF. The chain uses TRBV30 and TRBJ2-7; tentative D call: TRBD2 (5 bases). Germline loops: CDR1 GTSNPN, CDR2 SVGIG (reference sequence). V was cut by 3 bases and J by 9 bases, with 15 bases left in between. The CDR3 runs 12 residues.

The chain uses TRBV7-2 and TRBJ1-1; possibly TRBD1 for D (5 bases). The CDR3 runs 14 residues. The V gene lost 4 bases and the J gene lost 0 bases, with 9 bases spanning the gap. From germline, CDR1 is SGHTA and CDR2 FQGNSA. The CDR3 sequence is CASSSQVMNTEAFF. CDR3 coding DNA: TGTGCCAGCAGCTCACAGGTCATGAACACTGAAGCTTTCTTT.

The rearrangement joins TRBV27 to TRBJ1-1; perhaps TRBD1 as D (5 bases). Germline loops: CDR1 MNHEY, CDR2 SMNVEV (reference sequence). V lost 2 bases, J lost 2 bases, and 9 bases lay in between. The CDR3 contains 14 residues. This CDR3 reads CASSLLGTNTEAFF. The DNA for the CDR3 is TGTGCCAGCAGTTTACTTGGGACTAACACTGAAGCTTTCTTT.

J is TRBJ2-3 and V is TRBV5-8, with TRBD2 identical over 7 bases. The CDR3 extends over 16 amino acids. Per the germline V gene, CDR1 is SGHTS and CDR2 is YDEGEE. V was clipped by 4 bases and J by 3 bases; unmatched bases: 11. The CDR3 DNA reads TGTGCCAGCAGCCGTGGCCGGCGGGGGTTGACAGATACGCAGTATTTT. This sequence encodes CASSRGRRGLTDTQYF.

This chain connects TRBV6-5 to TRBJ1-2; no clear D. Germline CDR1 reads MNHEY; CDR2 reads SVGAGI. The CDR3 totals 13 residues. The V end was cut by 6 bases, the J end by 4 bases, with 12 bases between. The CDR3 sequence: CASSQNSGYGYTF. The DNA of the CDR3 is TGTGCCAGCAGCCAGAATAGCGGCTATGGCTACACCTTC.

This clone is a singleton in its sample. The rearrangement uses TRBV4-2 and TRBJ1-6; D remains ambiguous. Germline values: CDR1 LGHNA, CDR2 YNFKEQ. Trimming removed 0 bases at V and 0 bases at J, with 15 bases between. CDR3 size: 19 residues. CDR3 sequence: CASSQEGGRGSSYNSPLHF. The CDR3 nucleotides are TGTGCCAGCAGCCAAGAGGGAGGCCGAGGGAGCTCCTATAATTCACCCCTCCACTTT.

The chain links TRBV7-9 to TRBJ1-5; D remains ambiguous. CDR1 is SEHNR, CDR2 FQNEAQ, per germline (reference sequence). The CDR3 length is 14 residues. V was shortened by 1 base and J by 1 base, with 5 bases between the two germline ends. The CDR3 bases are TGTGCCAGCAGCTTAGAGAGCAGCAATCAGCCCCAGCATTTT. Protein product: CASSLESSNQPQHF. The variable domain in full, completed from reference TRBV7-9 and TRBJ1-5, reads DTGVSQNPRHKITKRGQNVTFRCDPISEHNRLYWYRQTLGQGPEFLTYFQNEAQLEKSRLLSDRFSAERPKGSFSTLEIQRTEQGDSAMYLCASSLESSNQPQHFGDGTRLSIL.

This chain uses TRBV5-1 with TRBJ2-3; TRBD1 is a possible D gene (6 bases). V dropped 4 bases and J dropped 2 bases, with 20 bases sitting between them. CDR1 and CDR2 from the germline V gene are SGHRS and YFSETQ. This CDR3 contains 17 residues. The CDR3 reads CASSPRGGAVTTDTQYF. The CDR3, as DNA: TGCGCCAGCAGCCCCCGTGGGGGCGCGGTGACCACAGATACGCAGTATTTT.

This chain connects TRBV2 to TRBJ1-3; D is ambiguous. Deletions cut 1 base from V and 3 bases from J, with 16 bases between. Germline CDR1 and CDR2: SNHLY and FYNNEI. The CDR3 has 17 amino acids. This CDR3 is CASSEVLRGLGGNTIYF. CDR3 in DNA: TGTGCCAGCAGTGAAGTTCTGCGGGGTCTAGGTGGAAACACCATATATTTT.

The V and J genes are TRBV6-4 and TRBJ2-3, with 11 nucleotides matching TRBD2. V shed 5 bases and J 1 base; nucleotides not matched to a gene: 2. CDR1 and CDR2 from the germline V gene are MRHNA and SNTAGT. The CDR3 is 15 amino acids. Here the CDR3 reads CASSMTSGGTDTQYF. The CDR3 region has the DNA TGTGCCAGCAGTATGACTAGCGGGGGCACAGATACGCAGTATTTT.

This sequence joins TRBV3-1 (or the pseudogene TRBV3-2) and TRBJ1-1, with TRBD1 matching 9 bases. The CDR3 spans 12 residues. The trim removed 5 bases at V and 9 bases at J, leaving 4 bases unmatched. Germline V lookup: CDR1 LGHDT, CDR2 YNNKEL (reference sequence). The CDR3 region has the DNA TGTGCCAGCAGCTCTGGACAGGGGCAAGCTTTCTTT. Its translation is CASSSGQGQAFF.